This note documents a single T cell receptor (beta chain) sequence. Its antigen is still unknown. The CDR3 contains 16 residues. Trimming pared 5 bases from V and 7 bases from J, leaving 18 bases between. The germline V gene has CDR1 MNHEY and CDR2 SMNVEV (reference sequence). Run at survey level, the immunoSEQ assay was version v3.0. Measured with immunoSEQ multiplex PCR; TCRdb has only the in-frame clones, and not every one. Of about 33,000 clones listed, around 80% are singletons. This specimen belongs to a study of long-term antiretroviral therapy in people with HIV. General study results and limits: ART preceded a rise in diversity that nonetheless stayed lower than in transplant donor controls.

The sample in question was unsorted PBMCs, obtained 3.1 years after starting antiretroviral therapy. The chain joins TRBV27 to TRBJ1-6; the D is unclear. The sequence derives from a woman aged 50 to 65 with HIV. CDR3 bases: TGTGCCAGCAGTCCGACTAGAGGACTGCTAAATTCACCCCTCCACTTT. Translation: CASSPTRGLLNSPLHF.